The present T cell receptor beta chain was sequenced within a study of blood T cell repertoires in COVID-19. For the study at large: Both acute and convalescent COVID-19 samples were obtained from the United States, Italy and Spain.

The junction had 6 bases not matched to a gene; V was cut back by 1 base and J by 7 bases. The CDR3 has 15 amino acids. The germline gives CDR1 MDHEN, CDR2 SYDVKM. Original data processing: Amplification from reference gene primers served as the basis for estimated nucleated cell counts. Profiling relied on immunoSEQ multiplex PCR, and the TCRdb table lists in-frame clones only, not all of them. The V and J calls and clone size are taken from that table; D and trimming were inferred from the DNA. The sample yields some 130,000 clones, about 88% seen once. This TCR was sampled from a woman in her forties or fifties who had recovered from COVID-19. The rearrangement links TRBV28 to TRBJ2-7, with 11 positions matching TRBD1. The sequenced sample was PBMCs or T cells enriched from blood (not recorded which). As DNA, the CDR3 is TGTGCCAGCAGTTTATCGGACAGGGGGCTAGGGGAGCAGTACTTC. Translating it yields CASSLSDRGLGEQYF.